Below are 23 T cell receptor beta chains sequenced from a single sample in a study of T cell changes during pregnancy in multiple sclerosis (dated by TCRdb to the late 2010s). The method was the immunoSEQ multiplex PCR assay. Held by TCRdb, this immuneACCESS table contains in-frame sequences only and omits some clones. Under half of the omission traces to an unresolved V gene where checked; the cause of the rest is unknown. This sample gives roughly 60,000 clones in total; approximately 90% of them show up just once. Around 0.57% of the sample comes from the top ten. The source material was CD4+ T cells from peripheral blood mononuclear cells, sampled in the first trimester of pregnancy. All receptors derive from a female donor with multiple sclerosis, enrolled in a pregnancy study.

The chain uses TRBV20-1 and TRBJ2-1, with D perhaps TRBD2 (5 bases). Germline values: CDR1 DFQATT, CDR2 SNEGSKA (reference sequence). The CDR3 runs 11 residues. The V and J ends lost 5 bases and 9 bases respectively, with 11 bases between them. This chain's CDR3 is CSARDYLEQFF. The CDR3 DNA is TGCAGTGCTCGTGACTATCTTGAGCAGTTCTTC.

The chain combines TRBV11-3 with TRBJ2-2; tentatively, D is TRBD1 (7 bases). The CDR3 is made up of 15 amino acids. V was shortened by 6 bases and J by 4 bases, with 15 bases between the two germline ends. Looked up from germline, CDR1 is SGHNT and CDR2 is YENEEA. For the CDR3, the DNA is TGTGCCAGCAGGCAGGGGGACGGGGGCACCGGGGAGCTGTTTTTT. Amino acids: CASRQGDGGTGELFF.

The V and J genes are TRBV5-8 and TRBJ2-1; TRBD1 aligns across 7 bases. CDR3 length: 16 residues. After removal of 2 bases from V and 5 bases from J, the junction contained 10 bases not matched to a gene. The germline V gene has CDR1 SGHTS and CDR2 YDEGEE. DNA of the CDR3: TGTGCCAGCAGCTTCCCCTCAGGACAGGTACACAATGAGCAGTTCTTC. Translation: CASSFPSGQVHNEQFF.

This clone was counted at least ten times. The CDR3 coding sequence is TGCGCCAGCAGCTTGGCCAGCGGGGGAGAGCAGTTCTTC. Translation gives CASSLASGGEQFF. The rearrangement joins TRBV5-1 to TRBJ2-1; 8 bases map to TRBD2. The V gene end was trimmed by 0 bases and the J gene end by 10 bases; junction bases not matched to a gene: 3. Germline V CDR1 and CDR2: SGHRS, YFSETQ. This CDR3 spans 13 amino acids.

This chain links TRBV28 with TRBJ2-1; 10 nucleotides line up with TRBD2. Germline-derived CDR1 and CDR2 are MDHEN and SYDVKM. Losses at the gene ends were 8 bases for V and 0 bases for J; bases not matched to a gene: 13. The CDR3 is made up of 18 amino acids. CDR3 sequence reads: CASPPSGRQRSSYNEQFF. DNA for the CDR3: TGTGCCAGCCCACCTAGCGGGAGACAAAGGAGCTCCTACAATGAGCAGTTCTTC.

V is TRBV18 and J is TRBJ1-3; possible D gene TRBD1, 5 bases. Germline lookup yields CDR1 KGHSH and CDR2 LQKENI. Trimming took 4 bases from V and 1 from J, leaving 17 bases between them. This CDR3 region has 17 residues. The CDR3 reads CASSQFSGTRSGNTIYF. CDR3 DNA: TGTGCCAGCTCACAGTTTTCGGGGACTAGGTCTGGAAACACCATATATTTT. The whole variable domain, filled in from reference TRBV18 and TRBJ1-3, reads NAGVMQNPRHLVRRRGQEARLRCSPMKGHSHVYWYRQLPEEGLKFMVYLQKENIIDESGMPKERFSAEFPKEGPSILRIQQVVRGDSAAYFCASSQFSGTRSGNTIYFGEGSWLTVV.

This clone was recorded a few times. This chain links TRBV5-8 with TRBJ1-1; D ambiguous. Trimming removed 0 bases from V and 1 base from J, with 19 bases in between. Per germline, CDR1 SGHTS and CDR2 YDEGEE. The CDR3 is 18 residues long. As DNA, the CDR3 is TGTGCCAGCAGCTTGGCACAATCCAGAAGGGAGGGGAACACTGAAGCTTTCTTT. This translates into CASSLAQSRREGNTEAFF.

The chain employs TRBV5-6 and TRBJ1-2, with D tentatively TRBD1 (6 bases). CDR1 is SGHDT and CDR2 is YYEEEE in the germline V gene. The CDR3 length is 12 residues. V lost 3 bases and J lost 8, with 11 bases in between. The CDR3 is CASSSPGAGYTF. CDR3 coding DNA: TGTGCCAGCAGCTCGCCAGGGGCAGGCTACACCTTC.

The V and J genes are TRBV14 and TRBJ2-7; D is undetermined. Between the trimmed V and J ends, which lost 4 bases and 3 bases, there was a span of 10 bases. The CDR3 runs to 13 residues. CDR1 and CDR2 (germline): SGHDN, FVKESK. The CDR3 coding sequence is TGTGCCAGCAGCCGTGACTCCGTCTACGAGCAGTACTTC. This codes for CASSRDSVYEQYF.

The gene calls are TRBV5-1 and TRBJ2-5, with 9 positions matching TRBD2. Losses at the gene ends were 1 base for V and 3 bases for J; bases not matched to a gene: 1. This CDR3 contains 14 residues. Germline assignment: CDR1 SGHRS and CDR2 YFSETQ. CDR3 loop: CASSLLAGEETQYF. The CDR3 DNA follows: TGCGCCAGCAGCTTGTTAGCGGGGGAAGAGACCCAGTACTTC.

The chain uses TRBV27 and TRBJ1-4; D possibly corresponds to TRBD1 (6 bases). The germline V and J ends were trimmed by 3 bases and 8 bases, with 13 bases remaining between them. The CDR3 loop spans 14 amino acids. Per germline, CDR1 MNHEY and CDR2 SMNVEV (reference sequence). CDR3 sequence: CASSFRQRGEKLFF. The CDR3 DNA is TGTGCCAGCAGTTTCCGGCAGAGGGGGGAAAAACTGTTTTTT.

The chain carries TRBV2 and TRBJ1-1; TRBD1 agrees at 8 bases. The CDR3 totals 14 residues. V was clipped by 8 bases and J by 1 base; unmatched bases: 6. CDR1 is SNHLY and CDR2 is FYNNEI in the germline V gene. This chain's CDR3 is CASGGQGANTEAFF. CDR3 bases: TGTGCCAGCGGGGGTCAGGGGGCGAACACTGAAGCTTTCTTT.

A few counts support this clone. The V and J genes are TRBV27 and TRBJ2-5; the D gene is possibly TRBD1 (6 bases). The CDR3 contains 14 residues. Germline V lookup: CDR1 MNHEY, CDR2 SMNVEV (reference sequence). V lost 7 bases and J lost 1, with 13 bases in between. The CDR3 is CASKRGQPQETQYF. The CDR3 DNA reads TGTGCCAGCAAAAGGGGACAACCCCAAGAGACCCAGTACTTC.

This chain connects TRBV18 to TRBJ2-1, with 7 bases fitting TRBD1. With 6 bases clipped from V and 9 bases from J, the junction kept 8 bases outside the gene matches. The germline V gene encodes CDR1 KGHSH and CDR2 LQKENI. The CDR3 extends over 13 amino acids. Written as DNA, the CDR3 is TGTGCCAGCTCTGAGAGCTGGACAGGTGAGCAGTTCTTC. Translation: CASSESWTGEQFF. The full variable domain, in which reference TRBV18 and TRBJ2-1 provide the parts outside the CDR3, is NAGVMQNPRHLVRRRGQEARLRCSPMKGHSHVYWYRQLPEEGLKFMVYLQKENIIDESGMPKERFSAEFPKEGPSILRIQQVVRGDSAAYFCASSESWTGEQFFGPGTRLTVL.

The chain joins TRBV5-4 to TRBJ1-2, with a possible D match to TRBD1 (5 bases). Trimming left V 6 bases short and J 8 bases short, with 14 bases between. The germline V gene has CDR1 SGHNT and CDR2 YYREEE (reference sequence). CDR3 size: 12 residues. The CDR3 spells CASTTTGSGYTF. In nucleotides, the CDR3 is TGTGCCAGCACCACCACAGGTTCGGGCTACACCTTC.

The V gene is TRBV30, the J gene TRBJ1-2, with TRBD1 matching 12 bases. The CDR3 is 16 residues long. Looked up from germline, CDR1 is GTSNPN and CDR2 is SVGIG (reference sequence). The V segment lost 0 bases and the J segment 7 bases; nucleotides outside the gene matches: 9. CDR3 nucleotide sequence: TGTGCCTGGAGTGTATGGAGTGGGACAGGGGGCGGTGGCTACACCTTC. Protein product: CAWSVWSGTGGGGYTF. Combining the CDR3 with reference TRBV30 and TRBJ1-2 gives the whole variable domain SQTIHQWPATLVQPVGSPLSLECTVEGTSNPNLYWYRQAAGRGLQLLFYSVGIGQISSEVPQNLSASRPQDRQFILSSKKLLLSDSGFYLCAWSVWSGTGGGGYTFGSGTRLTVV.

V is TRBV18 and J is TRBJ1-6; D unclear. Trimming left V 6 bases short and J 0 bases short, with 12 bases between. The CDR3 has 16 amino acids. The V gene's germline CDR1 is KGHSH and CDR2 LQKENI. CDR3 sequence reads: CASSPFLSSYNSPLHF. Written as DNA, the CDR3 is TGTGCCAGCTCCCCATTTCTAAGCTCCTATAATTCACCCCTCCACTTT. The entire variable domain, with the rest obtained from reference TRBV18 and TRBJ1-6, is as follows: NAGVMQNPRHLVRRRGQEARLRCSPMKGHSHVYWYRQLPEEGLKFMVYLQKENIIDESGMPKERFSAEFPKEGPSILRIQQVVRGDSAAYFCASSPFLSSYNSPLHFGNGTRLTVT.

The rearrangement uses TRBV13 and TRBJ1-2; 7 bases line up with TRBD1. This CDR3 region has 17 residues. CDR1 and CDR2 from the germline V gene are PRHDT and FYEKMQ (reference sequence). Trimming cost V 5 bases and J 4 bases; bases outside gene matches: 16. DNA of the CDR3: TGTGCCAGCAGCCGGGCGGGACAGACAATCGTAAGCTATGGCTACACCTTC. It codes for CASSRAGQTIVSYGYTF.

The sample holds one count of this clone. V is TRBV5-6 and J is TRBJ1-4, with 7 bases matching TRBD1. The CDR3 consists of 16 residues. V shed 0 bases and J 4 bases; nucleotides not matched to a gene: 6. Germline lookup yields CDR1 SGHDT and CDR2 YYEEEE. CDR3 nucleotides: TGTGCCAGCAGCTTGGAGGGACAGAGCAATAATGAAAAACTGTTTTTT. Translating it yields CASSLEGQSNNEKLFF.

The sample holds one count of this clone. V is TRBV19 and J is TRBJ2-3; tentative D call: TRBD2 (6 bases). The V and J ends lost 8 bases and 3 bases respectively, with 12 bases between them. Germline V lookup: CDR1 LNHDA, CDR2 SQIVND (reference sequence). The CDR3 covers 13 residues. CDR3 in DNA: TGTGCCAGTCGCCGGGGAGGTACAGATACGCAGTATTTT. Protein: CASRRGGTDTQYF.

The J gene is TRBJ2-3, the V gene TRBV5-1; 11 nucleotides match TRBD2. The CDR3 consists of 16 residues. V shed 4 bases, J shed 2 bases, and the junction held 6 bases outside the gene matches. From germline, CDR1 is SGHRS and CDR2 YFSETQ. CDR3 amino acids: CASSLLAGGDTDTQYF. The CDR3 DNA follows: TGCGCCAGCAGCCTTCTAGCGGGGGGCGACACAGATACGCAGTATTTT.

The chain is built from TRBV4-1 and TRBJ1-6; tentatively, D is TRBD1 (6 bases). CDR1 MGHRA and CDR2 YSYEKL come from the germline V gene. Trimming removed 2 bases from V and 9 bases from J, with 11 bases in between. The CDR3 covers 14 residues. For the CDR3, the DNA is TGCGCCAGCAGCCAACGGACAGATATTTCACCCCTCCACTTT. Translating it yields CASSQRTDISPLHF.

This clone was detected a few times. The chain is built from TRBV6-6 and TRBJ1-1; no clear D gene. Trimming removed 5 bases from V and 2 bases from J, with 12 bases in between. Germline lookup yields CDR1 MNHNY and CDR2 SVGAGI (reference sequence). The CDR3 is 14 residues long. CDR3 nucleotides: TGTGCCAGCAGTAGAGGAGCGGGTAACACTGAAGCTTTCTTT. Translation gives CASSRGAGNTEAFF.